Shown below are 21 T cell receptor beta chains from a single sample sequenced in a study of blood T cell repertoires in COVID-19. The table came from immunoSEQ multiplex PCR; TCRdb's copy has only in-frame clones and leaves some out. Of 300,000 to 350,000 clones in the sample, 80% to 90% were seen once. Sequencing input: peripheral blood. Receptors were obtained from a woman between 50 and 59 years old with COVID-19, enrolled during active disease.

V gene TRBV6-5 combines with J gene TRBJ2-1; 7 bases map to TRBD2. CDR1 and CDR2 (germline): MNHEY, SVGAGI. The CDR3 has 15 residues. The J segment lost 8 bases and the V segment lost 1 base, leaving 8 bases of the junction unmatched. CDR3 residues: CASSYWLAEGHEQFF. CDR3 DNA sequence: TGTGCCAGCAGTTACTGGCTAGCGGAAGGTCATGAGCAGTTCTTC.

This clone has just a few counts. The chain uses TRBV14 and TRBJ1-1; 8 bases map to TRBD1. There are 18 residues in the CDR3. The V gene end was trimmed by 0 bases and the J gene end by 1 base; junction bases not matched to a gene: 10. Looked up from germline, CDR1 is SGHDN and CDR2 is FVKESK. Here the CDR3 DNA reads TGTGCCAGCAGCCAAGATATCGGGACAGGTTGGGGGAACACTGAAGCTTTCTTT. Amino acid sequence: CASSQDIGTGWGNTEAFF.

This clone was found once. V and J are TRBV19 and TRBJ2-2; 8 nucleotides agree with TRBD1. The CDR3 has 15 residues. From germline, CDR1 is LNHDA and CDR2 SQIVND (reference sequence). V lost 9 bases and J lost 4; bases outside the gene matches: 10. This CDR3 reads CASRSATGVTGELFF. The CDR3 nucleotides are TGTGCCAGCAGGTCCGCGACAGGGGTCACCGGGGAGCTGTTTTTT. Complete variable domain (other parts from reference TRBV19 and TRBJ2-2): DGGITQSPKYLFRKEGQNVTLSCEQNLNHDAMYWYRQDPGQGLRLIYYSQIVNDFQKGDIAEGYSVSREKKESFPLTVTSAQKNPTAFYLCASRSATGVTGELFFGEGSRLTVL.

The V gene is TRBV11-3, the J gene TRBJ2-3; 7 bases map to TRBD2. Germline V lookup: CDR1 SGHNT, CDR2 YENEEA. The CDR3 covers 15 residues. After removal of 3 bases from V and 2 bases from J, the junction contained 5 bases not matched to a gene. The CDR3 region has the DNA TGTGCCAGCAGCTTTGGCGGGAGAAACACAGATACGCAGTATTTT. It specifies CASSFGGRNTDTQYF. The complete variable domain, with remaining parts taken from reference TRBV11-3 and TRBJ2-3, reads EAGVVQSPRYKIIEKKQPVAFWCNPISGHNTLYWYLQNLGQGPELLIRYENEEAVDDSQLPKDRFSAERLKGVDSTLKIQPAELGDSAVYLCASSFGGRNTDTQYFGPGTRLTVL.

The V call is TRBV5-1, the J call TRBJ2-3; D unresolved. Per germline, CDR1 SGHRS and CDR2 YFSETQ. The CDR3 spans 14 residues. Between the trimmed V and J ends, which lost 6 bases and 2 bases, there was a span of 13 bases. The CDR3 loop reads CASMSRANTDTQYF. DNA of the CDR3: TGCGCCAGCATGAGTCGTGCTAACACAGATACGCAGTATTTT. Based on the CDR3 plus reference TRBV5-1 and TRBJ2-3, the full variable domain is KAGVTQTPRYLIKTRGQQVTLSCSPISGHRSVSWYQQTPGQGLQFLFEYFSETQRNKGNFPGRFSGRQFSNSRSEMNVSTLELGDSALYLCASMSRANTDTQYFGPGTRLTVL.

The V call is TRBV27, the J call TRBJ2-7, with TRBD1 matching 10 bases. V was clipped by 7 bases and J by 3 bases; unmatched bases: 12. Germline CDR1 and CDR2: MNHEY and SMNVEV (reference sequence). The CDR3 extends over 16 amino acids. The CDR3 DNA reads as TGTGCCAGCACGCGACGCGCGACAGGGGGCTTCTACGAGCAGTACTTC. It encodes CASTRRATGGFYEQYF.

V and J are TRBV6-5 and TRBJ1-1; the D is unclear. The germline V gene encodes CDR1 MNHEY and CDR2 SVGAGI. V lost 2 bases and J lost 11, with 15 bases in between. The CDR3 contains 13 residues. The CDR3 bases are TGTGCCAGCAGTTACGGGAGTAGGCAGGTGGCTTTCTTT. Protein: CASSYGSRQVAFF.

CDR3 region: CASSPGTGRETQYF. In nucleotides, the CDR3 is TGTGCCAGCTCACCTGGGACAGGGAGGGAGACCCAGTACTTC. This chain links TRBV18 with TRBJ2-5, with TRBD1 matching 9 bases. Looked up from germline, CDR1 is KGHSH and CDR2 is LQKENI. With 3 bases clipped from V and 5 bases from J, the junction kept 4 bases outside the gene matches. This CDR3 region has 14 residues.

The gene calls are TRBV19 and TRBJ2-7; TRBD2 aligns across 12 bases. The CDR3 totals 14 residues. CDR1 LNHDA and CDR2 SQIVND come from the germline V gene (reference sequence). Unmatched junction bases numbered 1, after V lost 5 bases and J lost 2 bases. The CDR3: CASSLAGGPYEQYF. The CDR3 nucleotides are TGTGCCAGTAGTCTAGCGGGGGGGCCCTACGAGCAGTACTTC.

J is TRBJ2-7 and V is TRBV18, with TRBD1 matching over 10 bases. From germline, CDR1 is KGHSH and CDR2 LQKENI. The CDR3 runs to 14 residues. The ends lost 4 bases at V and 5 bases at J; junction bases unmatched: 5. Here the CDR3 reads CASSRLDRGDEQYF. The DNA for the CDR3 is TGTGCCAGCTCACGGTTGGACAGGGGGGACGAGCAGTACTTC.

This clone was observed a single time. This chain links TRBV9 with TRBJ2-5; maybe TRBD2 (5 bases). CDR3 size: 14 residues. Germline V gene sequence: CDR1 SGDLS, CDR2 YYNGEE. V lost 0 bases to trimming and J lost 5 bases, with 11 bases between them. The CDR3 bases are TGTGCCAGCAGCGTAGCCGATACTAGGGAGACCCAGTACTTC. This encodes CASSVADTRETQYF.

This chain joins TRBV27 and TRBJ2-7; 14 bases fit TRBD2. V lost 10 bases to trimming and J lost 4 bases; unmatched junction nucleotides: 9. The length of the CDR3 is 15 residues. The germline gives CDR1 MNHEY, CDR2 SMNVEV (reference sequence). CDR3 loop: CATLRLAGGGYEQYF. The CDR3 coding sequence is TGTGCCACCCTCCGACTAGCGGGAGGGGGGTACGAGCAGTACTTC.

The genes are TRBV18 and TRBJ2-3, with TRBD2 as a possible D gene (6 bases). The CDR3 covers 16 residues. The V gene's germline CDR1 is KGHSH and CDR2 LQKENI. The V and J ends lost 4 bases and 3 bases respectively, with 17 bases between them. The CDR3: CASSLRSSDRTDTQYF. The CDR3 DNA follows: TGTGCCAGCTCACTGCGGTCTAGCGATCGGACAGATACGCAGTATTTT.

The chain couples TRBV6-2 or TRBV6-3 to TRBJ1-2, with D perhaps TRBD1 (6 bases). This CDR3 has 13 residues. V was shortened by 4 bases and J by 5 bases, with 11 bases between the two germline ends. Per the germline V gene, CDR1 is MNHEY and CDR2 is SVGEGT. CDR3 amino acids: CASSLGANYGYTF. CDR3 nucleotide sequence: TGTGCCAGCAGTTTGGGGGCAAATTATGGCTACACCTTC.

The genes are TRBV5-5 and TRBJ1-1; D is possibly TRBD1 (6 bases). The germline V gene encodes CDR1 SGHKS and CDR2 YYEKEE (reference sequence). The CDR3 sequence is 13 residues long. V was pared by 4 bases and J by 4 bases, with 11 bases between. CDR3 sequence (DNA): TGTGCCAGCAGCCGACAGGAGCTCACTGAAGCTTTCTTT. It codes for CASSRQELTEAFF. Complete variable domain (other parts from reference TRBV5-5 and TRBJ1-1): DAGVTQSPTHLIKTRGQQVTLRCSPISGHKSVSWYQQVLGQGPQFIFQYYEKEERGRGNFPDRFSARQFPNYSSELNVNALLLGDSALYLCASSRQELTEAFFGQGTRLTVV.

This clone showed up just a few times. The chain carries TRBV5-4 and TRBJ1-2, with TRBD1 identical over 10 bases. The CDR3 length is 14 residues. Trimming at V came to 4 bases and at J to 10 bases, leaving 10 bases not matched to a gene. The germline V gene encodes CDR1 SGHNT and CDR2 YYREEE (reference sequence). The CDR3 loop is CASSQGQGQGVYTF. CDR3 DNA: TGTGCCAGCAGCCAGGGACAGGGGCAAGGTGTCTACACCTTC.

V is TRBV12-5 and J is TRBJ1-3, with D possibly matching TRBD1 (6 bases). Trimming took off 2 bases at V and 4 bases at J, with 18 bases between the two ends. The CDR3 covers 17 residues. CDR1 is LGHNT and CDR2 is FRNRAP in the germline V gene. The CDR3 region is CASGLQTGTRRGNTIYF. The CDR3 nucleotides read TGTGCTAGTGGTTTGCAGACAGGAACGAGGAGAGGAAACACCATATATTTT.

The rearrangement uses TRBV19 and TRBJ2-2; D not certain. Trimming removed 6 bases from V and 4 bases from J, with 6 bases in between. CDR1 and CDR2 from the germline V gene are LNHDA and SQIVND (reference sequence). This CDR3 region has 12 residues. The DNA of the CDR3 is TGTGCCAGTAGCTATCCCACCGGGGAGCTGTTTTTT. It yields the protein CASSYPTGELFF.

This clone was seen once. The V and J genes are TRBV7-2 and TRBJ2-1, with 10 bases aligning to TRBD2. The junction had 6 bases not matched to a gene; V was cut back by 4 bases and J by 9 bases. This CDR3 spans 14 amino acids. CDR1 SGHTA and CDR2 FQGNSA come from the germline V gene. In DNA, the CDR3 is TGTGCCAGCAGCTCTAGCGGGAGTATTGGTGAGCAGTTCTTC. As protein: CASSSSGSIGEQFF.

This chain links TRBV30 with TRBJ1-5; unclear D gene. V lost 0 bases, J lost 4 bases, and 7 bases lay in between. The CDR3 consists of 13 residues. Per the germline V gene, CDR1 is GTSNPN and CDR2 is SVGIG (reference sequence). The CDR3 region is CAWSVSRNQPQHF. The CDR3 bases are TGTGCCTGGAGTGTATCCAGGAATCAGCCCCAGCATTTT.

The V call is TRBV28, the J call TRBJ2-7, with 9 bases matching TRBD1. The germline gives CDR1 MDHEN, CDR2 SYDVKM. The CDR3 spans 14 residues. The junction had 13 bases not matched to a gene; V was cut back by 7 bases and J by 9 bases. The CDR3 DNA reads TGTGCCAGCACATCCTTGGGACAGGGTATGCGGCAGTACTTC. Amino acids: CASTSLGQGMRQYF.